These 2 T cell receptor beta chains share one sample of origin, sequenced in a study of molecular identifiers for immune sequencing clone quantification. Each CDR3 protein gets one entry after TCRdb re-called the PCR reads with MiXCR. The repertoire has about 97,000 distinct CDR3 sequences, less than 25% of them found once; the top ten carry 0.85% to 0.95%. Sequenced input: naive CD8+ T cells from blood, with Jurkat cell RNA spiked in. Subset indicated: FACS-sorted CD8+CD4-CCR7+CD45RA+ naive T cells. These receptors originate from a human donor in good health. Some libraries in this study had Jurkat cell RNA spiked in.

This clonotype came up a few times. This may come from a read error, since a much larger clone is one base off. This rearrangement joins TRBV7-8 to TRBJ2-3, with D possibly matching TRBD2 (6 bases). The CDR3 covers 15 residues. V shed 5 bases and J shed 0 bases, with 12 bases lying between them. Germline V lookup: CDR1 SGHVS, CDR2 FQNEAQ. The CDR3 sequence: CASSLRTTSTDTQYF. DNA for the CDR3: TGTGCCAGCAGCCTACGGACTACTAGCACAGATACGCAGTATTTT.

This clonotype was counted many times. The rearrangement joins TRBV20-1 to TRBJ2-1, with no clear D. Trimming shortened V by 3 bases and J by 8 bases, and 17 bases separated the two germline ends. The CDR3 totals 14 residues. The germline gives CDR1 DFQATT, CDR2 SNEGSKA (reference sequence). This CDR3 is CSASFGLEYDEQFF. Here the CDR3 DNA reads TGCAGTGCTAGTTTTGGGCTCGAGTACGATGAGCAGTTCTTC.